Below are 19 T cell receptor beta chains sequenced from a single sample in a study of CD8+CD57+ T cells in acquired aplastic anemia. Those patients picked for sequencing had displayed CD8+CD57+ cell expansion on flow cytometry. TCR beta VDJ and CDR3 profiling used genomic DNA as template. TCRdb used MiXCR to reprocess the reads, holding one entry per CDR3 protein. This sample has a few hundred thousand distinct CDR3 sequences, with roughly 61% found just once. What was sequenced was sorted CD4+, CD8+, or CD8+CD57+ T cells (not recorded which) from PBMCs. These receptors were collected from a human donor with aplastic anemia.

A single count supports this clonotype. This chain connects TRBV10-2 to TRBJ2-7; 9 nucleotides align to TRBD2. Per germline, CDR1 WSHSY and CDR2 SAAADI. Trimming took 6 bases from V and 2 from J; bases not matched to a gene: 8. This CDR3 comprises 15 residues. This CDR3 is CASRGVSGGPYEQYF. CDR3 coding DNA: TGCGCCAGCAGGGGAGTTAGCGGGGGTCCCTACGAGCAGTACTTC.

This clonotype has more than one count but fewer than ten. This chain joins TRBV4-1 and TRBJ2-1; TRBD1 is a possible D gene (5 bases). The germline V gene encodes CDR1 MGHRA and CDR2 YSYEKL. The CDR3 contains 15 residues. Trimming took off 1 base at V and 7 bases at J, with 14 bases between the two ends. DNA of the CDR3: TGCGCCAGCAGCCAAGCTCCAGGGTCATGGAATGAGCAGTTCTTC. It specifies CASSQAPGSWNEQFF.

The gene calls are TRBV19 and TRBJ2-1; 10 nucleotides agree with TRBD2. There are 19 residues in the CDR3. Germline assignment: CDR1 LNHDA and CDR2 SQIVND (reference sequence). With V trimmed by 4 bases and J by 4 bases, 16 bases remained unmatched. The CDR3 bases are TGTGCCAGTAGTACCGAGACTAGCGGGCCTCAGGTGAGGTACAATGAGCAGTTCTTC. The encoded protein is CASSTETSGPQVRYNEQFF.

This rearrangement joins TRBV12-3 or TRBV12-4 to TRBJ2-7; tentative D call: TRBD2 (6 bases). V shed 6 bases and J shed 6 bases, with 12 bases lying between them. The CDR3 runs 12 residues. The CDR3, as DNA: TGTGCCAGCAGGGCTAGCGAGGGCGAGCAGTACTTC. Protein sequence: CASRASEGEQYF.

The V gene is TRBV7-9, the J gene TRBJ1-1; D is unresolved. In germline, CDR1 is SEHNR, CDR2 FQNEAQ (reference sequence). The V gene lost 10 bases and the J gene lost 7 bases, with 19 bases spanning the gap. This CDR3 spans 13 amino acids. CDR3 residues: CAITPSEHYEAFF. The DNA for the CDR3 is TGTGCCATCACCCCATCGGAGCATTATGAAGCTTTCTTT.

In its sample, this clonotype was seen many times. J is TRBJ2-7 and V is TRBV18; 8 bases agree with TRBD1. The trim removed 5 bases at V and 3 bases at J, leaving 6 bases unmatched. Germline V lookup: CDR1 KGHSH, CDR2 LQKENI. The CDR3 sequence is 14 residues long. The CDR3 is CASSTGQAYYEQYF. In DNA form, the CDR3 reads TGTGCCAGCTCAACGGGACAGGCCTACTACGAGCAGTACTTC.

V gene TRBV7-2 combines with J gene TRBJ2-3; 11 positions match TRBD2. The CDR3 consists of 15 residues. Germline V CDR1 and CDR2: SGHTA, FQGNSA. Trimming took 2 bases from V and 11 from J; bases not matched to a gene: 9. DNA of the CDR3: TGTGCCAGCAGCTTACTAGCGGGAGGCTACAATGAGCAGTATTTT. Encoded protein: CASSLLAGGYNEQYF.

To note about this clonotype: A read error may account for a junction end that differs from germline. This chain joins TRBV10-3 and TRBJ2-7; 7 positions agree with TRBD1. Germline CDR1 and CDR2: ENHRY and SYGVKD. The CDR3 length is 15 residues. CDR3 sequence (DNA): TGTGCCATCAGTCAATACGGACAGGCCGGCTACGGGCAGTACTTC. Protein sequence: CAISQYGQAGYGQYF.

V usage is TRBV20-1 and J usage is TRBJ1-3; weak D call: TRBD1 (5 bases). CDR3 length: 13 amino acids. Germline CDR1 reads DFQATT; CDR2 reads SNEGSKA (reference sequence). Trimming pared 5 bases from V and 4 bases from J, leaving 12 bases between. CDR3: CSARPGRGNTIYF. CDR3 in DNA: TGCAGTGCTCGACCGGGACGAGGAAACACCATATATTTT.

This clonotype showed up many times. J is TRBJ1-1 and V is TRBV7-8; no definite D call. Between the trimmed V and J ends, which lost 1 base and 1 base, there was a span of 10 bases. CDR1 is SGHVS, CDR2 FQNEAQ, per germline. This CDR3 has 15 amino acids. CDR3 DNA sequence: TGTGCCAGCAGCTTAGTAGGGCCATGGAACACTGAAGCTTTCTTT. The encoded protein is CASSLVGPWNTEAFF.

V and J are TRBV7-3 and TRBJ1-1, with a tentative D call TRBD1 (5 bases). Looked up from germline, CDR1 is SGHTA and CDR2 is FQGTGA. Deletions cut 2 bases from V and 5 bases from J, with 18 bases between. CDR3 length: 16 residues. CDR3 DNA sequence: TGTGCCAGCAGCTTAGCGATCGGACGGGGGAATACTGAAGCTTTCTTT. It yields the protein CASSLAIGRGNTEAFF. The full variable domain, with the rest looked up from reference TRBV7-3 and TRBJ1-1, is GAGVSQTPSNKVTEKGKYVELRCDPISGHTALYWYRQSLGQGPEFLIYFQGTGAADDSGLPNDRFFAVRPEGSVSTLKIQRTERGDSAVYLCASSLAIGRGNTEAFFGQGTRLTVV.

This rearrangement joins TRBV6-4 to TRBJ2-3; D uncertain. Deletions cut 1 base from V and 0 bases from J, with 5 bases between. CDR3 length: 14 residues. Germline V lookup: CDR1 MRHNA, CDR2 SNTAGT. CDR3 sequence reads: CASSDLGSTDTQYF. CDR3 nucleotide sequence: TGTGCCAGCAGTGACTTGGGGAGCACAGATACGCAGTATTTT.

This clonotype was counted a few times. This chain joins TRBV7-3 and TRBJ2-1; 7 bases line up with TRBD2. The CDR3 has 16 amino acids. With 5 bases clipped from V and 2 bases from J, the junction kept 9 bases outside the gene matches. Germline assignment: CDR1 SGHTA and CDR2 FQGTGA. CDR3 nucleotide sequence: TGTGCCAGCAGCCGTATAGCGGGCTCCCCCTACAATGAGCAGTTCTTC. This translates into CASSRIAGSPYNEQFF.

The chain links TRBV24-1 to TRBJ2-3; D might be TRBD1 (6 bases). The CDR3 spans 15 residues. V lost 0 bases and J 1 base, leaving 7 bases between the germline ends. Germline loops: CDR1 KGHDR, CDR2 SFDVKD. CDR3 residues: CATSDLYRGTDTQYF. In DNA, the CDR3 is TGTGCCACCAGTGATTTGTACAGGGGCACAGATACGCAGTATTTT.

V usage is TRBV5-1 and J usage is TRBJ2-5; 7 bases line up with TRBD1. This CDR3 is 15 amino acids long. The trim removed 4 bases at V and 2 bases at J, leaving 8 bases unmatched. Germline-derived CDR1 and CDR2 are SGHRS and YFSETQ. The CDR3 reads CASSHSGQSQETQYF. The CDR3 nucleotides read TGCGCCAGCAGCCATTCGGGACAGAGTCAAGAGACCCAGTACTTC. Based on the CDR3 plus reference TRBV5-1 and TRBJ2-5, the full variable domain is KAGVTQTPRYLIKTRGQQVTLSCSPISGHRSVSWYQQTPGQGLQFLFEYFSETQRNKGNFPGRFSGRQFSNSRSEMNVSTLELGDSALYLCASSHSGQSQETQYFGPGTRLLVL.

This clonotype was counted ten times or more. CDR3 in amino acids: CASSLAGRVSYGYTF. CDR3 coding DNA: TGTGCCAGCAGCTTGGCTGGAAGGGTGAGCTATGGCTACACCTTC. The rearrangement uses TRBV5-4 and TRBJ1-2, with D unresolved. The germline CDR1 and CDR2 sequences are SGHNT and YYREEE (reference sequence). V lost 0 bases, J lost 4 bases, and 13 bases lay in between. This CDR3 spans 15 amino acids.

The gene calls are TRBV5-1 and TRBJ1-2; D call uncertain. This CDR3 spans 18 amino acids. V lost 4 bases to trimming and J lost 4 bases, with 26 bases between them. The germline gives CDR1 SGHRS, CDR2 YFSETQ. In DNA, the CDR3 is TGCGCCAGCAGCGAATTGTCGAGTGAGGCCGGGGAGATCTATGGCTACACCTTC. It translates to CASSELSSEAGEIYGYTF.

The J gene is TRBJ1-1, the V gene TRBV7-3; no definite D call. V was trimmed by 3 bases and J by 4 bases, leaving 12 bases between them. The CDR3 runs to 14 residues. CDR1 is SGHTA, CDR2 FQGTGA, per germline. CDR3 sequence (DNA): TGTGCCAGCAGCTTCCTGGGAAGGAGCACTGAAGCTTTCTTT. This codes for CASSFLGRSTEAFF.

The chain carries TRBV7-3 and TRBJ2-3; TRBD2 agrees at 9 bases. V was clipped by 0 bases and J by 0 bases; unmatched bases: 1. This CDR3 spans 16 amino acids. Germline V lookup: CDR1 SGHTA, CDR2 FQGTGA. CDR3 sequence: CASSLTAGGSTDTQYF. The CDR3 DNA sequence: TGTGCCAGCAGCTTAACAGCGGGGGGTAGCACAGATACGCAGTATTTT.